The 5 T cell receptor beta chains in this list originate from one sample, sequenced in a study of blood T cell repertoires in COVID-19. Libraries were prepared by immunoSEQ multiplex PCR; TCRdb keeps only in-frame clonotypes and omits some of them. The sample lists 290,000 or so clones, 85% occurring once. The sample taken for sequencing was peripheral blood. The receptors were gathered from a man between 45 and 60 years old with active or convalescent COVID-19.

CDR3 in DNA: TGTGCCAGCAGCTCGAGGGAGACCCAGTACTTC. Its translation: CASSSRETQYF. J is TRBJ2-5 and V is TRBV7-6; D is uncertain. Per germline, CDR1 SGHVS and CDR2 FNYEAQ. The V end lost 4 bases, the J end lost 5 bases, and 5 bases lay between the germline ends. The CDR3 spans 11 residues.

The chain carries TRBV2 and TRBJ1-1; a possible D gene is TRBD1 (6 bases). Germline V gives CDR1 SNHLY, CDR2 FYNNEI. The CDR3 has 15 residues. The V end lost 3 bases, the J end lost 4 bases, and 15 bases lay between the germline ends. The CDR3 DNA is TGTGCCAGCAGTGACTGGACAGTGTCGACCACTGAAGCTTTCTTT. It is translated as CASSDWTVSTTEAFF.

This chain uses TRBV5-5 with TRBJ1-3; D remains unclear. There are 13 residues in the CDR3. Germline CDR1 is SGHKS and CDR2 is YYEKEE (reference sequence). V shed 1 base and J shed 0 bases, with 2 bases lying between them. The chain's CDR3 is CASSLLSGNTIYF. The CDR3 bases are TGTGCCAGCAGCTTGCTCTCTGGAAACACCATATATTTT.

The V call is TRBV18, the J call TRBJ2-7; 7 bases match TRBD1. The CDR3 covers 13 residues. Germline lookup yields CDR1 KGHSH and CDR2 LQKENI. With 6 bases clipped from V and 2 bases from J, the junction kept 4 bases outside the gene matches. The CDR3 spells CASSQQGAYEQYF. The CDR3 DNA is TGTGCCAGCTCCCAGCAGGGGGCCTACGAGCAGTACTTC.

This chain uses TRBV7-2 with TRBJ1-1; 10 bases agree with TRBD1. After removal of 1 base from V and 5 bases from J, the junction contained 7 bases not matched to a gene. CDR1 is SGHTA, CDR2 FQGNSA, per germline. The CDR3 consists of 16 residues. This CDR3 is CASSLVFGTGATEAFF. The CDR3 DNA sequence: TGTGCCAGCAGCTTAGTATTCGGGACAGGGGCGACTGAAGCTTTCTTT.